The clone carrying this T cell receptor (beta chain) showed up many times. This sample was taken from a study of regulatory T cells in long-lasting Graves disease. Study in general: New Graves' disease cases had less than 3 months of antithyroid drugs.

For TCR beta, libraries came from iRepertoire HTBI primers and Arm-PCR of CDR3 regions. Each CDR3 protein gets one entry after TCRdb re-called the multiplex PCR reads with MiXCR. In the table there are about 560,000 distinct CDR3 sequences, about 16% of which are singletons. Trimming at V came to 6 bases and at J to 6 bases, leaving 14 bases not matched to a gene. This CDR3 has 16 amino acids. Time point reported: newly diagnosed GD, antithyroid drugs for less than 3 months. The TCR library was made from RNA that had been extracted from PBMCs in TRIzol. As a group, patients came from one endocrinology department in Xi'an, China. The same sample was also studied in work on T cells in Graves' hyperthyroidism and ophthalmopathy. That work adds: Investigators excluded patients with uncontrolled infection, other autoimmune disease, pregnancy or lactation.

The genes are TRBV12-3 or TRBV12-4 and TRBJ1-5; TRBD1 aligns across 7 bases. This TCR came from a man between 18 and 35 years old with Graves disease. The source material was peripheral blood mononuclear cells (PBMCs), sampled at new diagnosis, from a patient treated with antithyroid drugs. This CDR3 is CASSPPGGGVGQPQHF. CDR3 coding DNA: TGTGCCAGCAGCCCCCCGGGAGGGGGCGTAGGTCAGCCCCAGCATTTT.